This T cell receptor (beta chain) comes out of a study of beta chain features in type 1 diabetes. Findings and limits, study-wide: VDJ junctions sequenced from type 1 diabetes patients showed fewer insertions and more deletions. Patients' naive, central memory and regulatory TCRB repertoires appeared more alike than those of healthy donors. For cells with high TCR expression, cDNA sequencing could yield over-representation.

What was sequenced were expressed TCRB transcripts, since all of the isolated RNA had been reverse transcribed. Generated by immunoSEQ multiplex PCR, the TCRdb table keeps only in-frame clones and is missing some. The table shows around 340,000 clones, with 15% to 20% occurring only once. Purities over 98% were achieved in all sorted populations. About this clone: Antigen unknown.

Sequencing was performed on naive CD4+ T cells from blood. This sequence originates from a woman younger than 35 in good health.

CDR3 amino acids: CASSFLAGGTYNEQFF. CDR3 sequence (DNA): TGTGCCAGCAGTTTCCTAGCGGGGGGTACCTACAATGAGCAGTTCTTC. This rearrangement joins TRBV6-5 to TRBJ2-1; 11 bases align to TRBD2. V dropped 4 bases and J dropped 2; count of bases not matched to a gene: 4. The germline gives CDR1 MNHEY, CDR2 SVGAGI. The CDR3 spans 16 residues.